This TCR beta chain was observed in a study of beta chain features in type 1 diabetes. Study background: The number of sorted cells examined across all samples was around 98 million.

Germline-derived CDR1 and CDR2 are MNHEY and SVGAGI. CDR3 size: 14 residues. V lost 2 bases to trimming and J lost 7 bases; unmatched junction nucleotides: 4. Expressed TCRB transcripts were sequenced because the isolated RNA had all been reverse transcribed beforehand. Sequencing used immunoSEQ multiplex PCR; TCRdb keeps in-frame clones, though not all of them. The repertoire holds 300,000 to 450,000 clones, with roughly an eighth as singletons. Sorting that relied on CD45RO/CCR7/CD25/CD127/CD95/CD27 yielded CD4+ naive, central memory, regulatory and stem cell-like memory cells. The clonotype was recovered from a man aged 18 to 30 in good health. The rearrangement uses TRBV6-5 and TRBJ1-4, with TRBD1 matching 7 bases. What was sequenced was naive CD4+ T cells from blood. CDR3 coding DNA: TGTGCCAGCAGTTACCAGGGGGGCCTTGAAAAACTGTTTTTT. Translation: CASSYQGGLEKLFF.